This T cell receptor beta chain was sequenced for a study of early stage breast cancer tumors (dated by TCRdb to about 2017). Looking at the study overall: Of the approximately 16 invasive breast tumors, roughly 13 were found to be estrogen receptor-positive, progesterone receptor-positive and HER2-negative. Most of the 12 ER+/PR+/HER2- tumors were invasive ductal carcinomas, while the other four were invasive lobular carcinomas. On average, each sample got 7.5 to 10-fold read coverage. A total of 2.7 million or so templates, representing under 1.1 million unique clonotypes, were detected across all samples. The study at large found these results: Analysis by tumor subtype was prevented by the small cohort size. Chain pairing and functional markers such as CD4, CD8 and FOXP3 were not captured by bulk genomic DNA sequencing of unsorted cells. Repertoires from blood and normal breast were more alike than repertoires from blood and tumor, and in about 90% of the 16 patients, comparing each tissue with blood separated tumor from normal. Compared with adjacent normal breast tissue, tumors had higher clonality and 2 to 3-fold greater T cell density. Enriched TCRB sequences shared across patients were mostly commonly generated sequences, unlikely to play an important role in the tumor microenvironment.

Each sample was amplified as two independent genomic DNA replicates: approximately 450 ng for blood and 1.5 ug for tumor or normal breast. Following the manufacturer's instructions, the ImmunoSeq Intro kit was used to carry out TCRB sequencing on genomic DNA. The multiplex PCR ran for roughly 31 cycles using proprietary primers and spike-in control sequences for absolute quantification. Single-end 150-bp reads were used to sequence an 87-bp fragment covering the CDR3 and the flanking V and J genes. Seven samples, with two replicates for each sample, were multiplexed per lane of an Illumina MiSeq using version 3.0 chemistry. The original methods were these. The vendor's proprietary pipeline processed the raw data and merged both replicates into a single result for each sample. A clonotype was defined as productive rearrangements that share the same V-gene family, CDR3 amino acid sequence and J-gene segment. Clonality was calculated as 1 minus the normalized Shannon entropy (Pielou evenness) of TCRB abundances. T cell density was estimated by dividing total templates by the number of input cells inferred from the DNA input amount. Recon, run with its default parameters, was used to estimate overall repertoire diversity and clonality. A clonotype counted as tumor-enriched if its abundance in tumor exceeded 0.1% and was at least 32-fold higher than its abundance in normal breast. TCRdb retrieved this table from immuneACCESS and kept in-frame rearrangements only. Not all clones are present; in checked studies, unresolved V genes account for under half, and no reason is known for the remainder. V and J calls and clone size are copied from that table; D and trimming were computed from the DNA. The sample profile shows about 9,900 clones; 64% of them were found once. The top ten clones comprise approximately 12% of the sample.

The table lists this clone with a few counts. The clone's antigen remains unknown. Base qualities are not at hand, and no much larger clone is one base apart. Compared with germline, V lacks 0 bases and J lacks 0 bases; bases without a gene match: 5. CDR1 is given as LNHNV and CDR2 as YYDKDF, both from the germline V gene (reference sequence). The CDR3 covers 17 residues, taking in both the cysteine and the phenylalanine. CDR3 DNA is the only sequence kept; it has 51 bases, read in frame from the first base. About 20-50 mg of tumor tissue was diced, and more than 3 ug of DNA was typically obtained. The study profiled bulk TCR beta-chain repertoires in matched peripheral blood, tumor and adjacent normal breast tissue taken from about 16 patients with early-stage breast cancer. Once resection was done, tumor tissue identified by eye was cut out and put into prechilled RNAlater. Tumor tissue (about 20-50 mg) was diced and then homogenized with a TissueLyser II in RLTplus buffer containing beta-mercaptoethanol and antifoaming agent. Genomic DNA was extracted with the Qiagen AllPrep DNA/RNA Mini kit.

The V and J genes are TRBV15 and TRBJ2-7, with 10 central nucleotides matching TRBD1. This clonotype originated in a person aged 55 to 69 with breast cancer. The material sequenced was breast tumor tissue. In nucleotide form, the sequence is TGTGCCACCAGCAGAGATGTCGGGACAGGGGCCTCCTACGAGCAGTACTTC. Its translation is CATSRDVGTGASYEQYF.